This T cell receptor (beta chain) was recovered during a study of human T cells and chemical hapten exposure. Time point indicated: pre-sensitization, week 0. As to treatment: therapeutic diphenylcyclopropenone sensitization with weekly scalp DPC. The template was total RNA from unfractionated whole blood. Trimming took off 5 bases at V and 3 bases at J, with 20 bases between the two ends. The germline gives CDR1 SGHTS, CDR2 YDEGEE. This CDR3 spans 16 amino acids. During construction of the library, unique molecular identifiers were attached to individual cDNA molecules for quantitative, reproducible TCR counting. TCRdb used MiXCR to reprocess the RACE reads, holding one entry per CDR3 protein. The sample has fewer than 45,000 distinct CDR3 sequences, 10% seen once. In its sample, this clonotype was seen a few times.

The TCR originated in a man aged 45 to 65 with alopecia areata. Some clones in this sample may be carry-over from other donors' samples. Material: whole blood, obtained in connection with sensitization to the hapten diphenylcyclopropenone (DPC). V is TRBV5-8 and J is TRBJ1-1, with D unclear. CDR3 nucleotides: TGTGCCAGCAGTTGGAACCTCCTCAAAAGGGACACTGAAGCTTTCTTT. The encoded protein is CASSWNLLKRDTEAFF.